The rows below give T cell receptor beta chains drawn from one sample of a study of Ad26.COV2.S vaccination and SARS-CoV-2 variants. Libraries were prepared by immunoSEQ multiplex PCR; TCRdb keeps only in-frame clonotypes and omits some of them. The data contain about 680,000 clones, more than 70% of them singletons. The sequencing used peripheral blood, collected in a trial of Ad26.COV2.S vaccine versus placebo. These TCRs come from a person between 18 and 60 years old who received the Ad26.COV2.S COVID-19 vaccine or a placebo. Each CDR3 is given with its conserved first and last residue. Each record gives: clone size, V gene, J gene, D gene, CDR3 DNA, CDR3 protein. D genes are given only for firm matches. Only some rows state a clone size, as once, few, many or a class for expanded clones.

clone size: once
V gene: TRBV9
J gene: TRBJ1-1
D gene: -
CDR3 DNA: TGTGCCAGCAGCGTAGATGGGGCGGAGAACACTGAAGCTTTCTTT
CDR3 protein: CASSVDGAENTEAFF

clone size: -
V gene: TRBV5-1
J gene: TRBJ1-3
D gene: -
CDR3 DNA: TGCGCCAGCAGCTACGACCTGGACACCATATATTTT
CDR3 protein: CASSYDLDTIYF

clone size: -
V gene: TRBV27
J gene: TRBJ2-1
D gene: TRBD2
CDR3 DNA: TGTGCCAGCAGCACCAGCGGGGTGGGGTACAATGAGCAGTTCTTC
CDR3 protein: CASSTSGVGYNEQFF

clone size: -
V gene: TRBV7-8
J gene: TRBJ1-2
D gene: -
CDR3 DNA: TGTGCCAGCAGCTTAGGTGGATCCCTCTATGGCTACACCTTC
CDR3 protein: CASSLGGSLYGYTF

clone size: -
V gene: TRBV5-1
J gene: TRBJ2-7
D gene: TRBD1
CDR3 DNA: TGCGCCAGCAGCACCAGGGGACAGGCGGGCGAGCAGTACTTC
CDR3 protein: CASSTRGQAGEQYF

clone size: -
V gene: TRBV11-2
J gene: TRBJ1-2
D gene: -
CDR3 DNA: TGTGCCAGCAGCTTAGGCGGGGCAGGGTTCTATGGCTACACCTTC
CDR3 protein: CASSLGGAGFYGYTF

clone size: -
V gene: TRBV27
J gene: TRBJ2-2
D gene: -
CDR3 DNA: TGTGCCAGCAGTTTTGGCGCGAGCACCGGGGAGCTGTTTTTT
CDR3 protein: CASSFGASTGELFF

clone size: -
V gene: TRBV2
J gene: TRBJ1-2
D gene: -
CDR3 DNA: TGTGCCAGCAGTGAAGCGCTTTCGCGGGGGGGAAATGGCTACACCTTC
CDR3 protein: CASSEALSRGGNGYTF

clone size: -
V gene: TRBV29-1
J gene: TRBJ1-1
D gene: -
CDR3 DNA: TGCAGCGTGGCGCAGGGGAACACTGAAGCTTTCTTT
CDR3 protein: CSVAQGNTEAFF

clone size: -
V gene: TRBV4-3
J gene: TRBJ2-3
D gene: -
CDR3 DNA: TGCGCCAGCAGCCGGGGGGGCGCACTAGATACGCAGTATTTT
CDR3 protein: CASSRGGALDTQYF

clone size: once
V gene: TRBV6-5
J gene: TRBJ1-5
D gene: TRBD1
CDR3 DNA: TGTGCCAGCAGTTACCCCAGGACAGGGGAACATCAGCCCCAGCATTTT
CDR3 protein: CASSYPRTGEHQPQHF

clone size: -
V gene: TRBV5-4
J gene: TRBJ2-5
D gene: -
CDR3 DNA: TGTGCCAGCAGCTTGGGAGGGACACTCCAAGAGACCCAGTACTTC
CDR3 protein: CASSLGGTLQETQYF